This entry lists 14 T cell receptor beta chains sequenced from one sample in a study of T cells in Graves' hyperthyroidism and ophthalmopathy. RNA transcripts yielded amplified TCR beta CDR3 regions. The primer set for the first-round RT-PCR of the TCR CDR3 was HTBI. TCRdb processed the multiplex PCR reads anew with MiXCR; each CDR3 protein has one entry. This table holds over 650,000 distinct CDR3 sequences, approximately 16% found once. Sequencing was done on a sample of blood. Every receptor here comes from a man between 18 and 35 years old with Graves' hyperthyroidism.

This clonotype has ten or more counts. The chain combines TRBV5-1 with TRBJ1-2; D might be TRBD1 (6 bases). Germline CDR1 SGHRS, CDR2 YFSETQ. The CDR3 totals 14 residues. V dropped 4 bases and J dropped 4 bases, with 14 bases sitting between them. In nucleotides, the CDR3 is TGCGCCAGCAGCCTACCGGACAGCACCTATGGCTACACCTTC. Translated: CASSLPDSTYGYTF.

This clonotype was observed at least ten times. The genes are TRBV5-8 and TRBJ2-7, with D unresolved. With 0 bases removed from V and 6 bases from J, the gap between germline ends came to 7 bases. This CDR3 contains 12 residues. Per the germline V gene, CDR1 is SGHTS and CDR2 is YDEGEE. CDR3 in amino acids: CASSLAEVEQYF. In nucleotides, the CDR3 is TGTGCCAGCAGCTTGGCCGAGGTCGAGCAGTACTTC.

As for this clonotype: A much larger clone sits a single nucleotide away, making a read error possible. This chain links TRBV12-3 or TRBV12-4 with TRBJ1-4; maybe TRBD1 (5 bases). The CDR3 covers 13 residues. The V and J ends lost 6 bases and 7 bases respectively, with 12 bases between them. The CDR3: CASSRDGLEKLFF. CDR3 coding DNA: TGTGCCAGCAGCCGGGACGGTCTTGAAAAACTGTTTTTT.

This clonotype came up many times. The CDR3 region has the DNA TGTGCCAGCAGTTCCCCTAGCGGGGACGACAGTGAGCAGTTCTTC. This codes for CASSSPSGDDSEQFF. The chain is built from TRBV28 and TRBJ2-1, with TRBD2 identical over 9 bases. From germline, CDR1 is MDHEN and CDR2 SYDVKM. CDR3 length: 15 amino acids. The V and J ends lost 4 bases and 9 bases, in that order; junction bases with no gene match: 10. The full variable domain, with the rest looked up from reference TRBV28 and TRBJ2-1, is DVKVTQSSRYLVKRTGEKVFLECVQDMDHENMFWYRQDPGLGLRLIYFSYDVKMKEKGDIPEGYSVSREKKERFSLILESASTNQTSMYLCASSSPSGDDSEQFFGPGTRLTVL.

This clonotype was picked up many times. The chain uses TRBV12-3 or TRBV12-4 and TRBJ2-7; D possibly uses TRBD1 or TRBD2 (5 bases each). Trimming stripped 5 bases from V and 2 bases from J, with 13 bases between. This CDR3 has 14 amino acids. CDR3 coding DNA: TGTGCCAGCAGTCCATCCCAGGGAGCCTACGAGCAGTACTTC. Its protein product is CASSPSQGAYEQYF.

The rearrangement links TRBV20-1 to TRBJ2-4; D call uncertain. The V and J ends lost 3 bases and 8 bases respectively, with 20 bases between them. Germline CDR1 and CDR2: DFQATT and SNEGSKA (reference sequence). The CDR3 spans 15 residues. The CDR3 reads CSASPIALVRYIQYF. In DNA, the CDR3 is TGCAGTGCTAGCCCAATAGCTTTGGTTAGATACATTCAGTACTTC.

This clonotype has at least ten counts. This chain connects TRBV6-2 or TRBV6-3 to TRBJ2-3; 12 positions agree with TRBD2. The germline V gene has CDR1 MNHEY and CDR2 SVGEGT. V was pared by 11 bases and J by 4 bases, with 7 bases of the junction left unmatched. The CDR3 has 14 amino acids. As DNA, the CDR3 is TGTGCCGGCCGACTAGCGGGAGCGGCAGATACGCAGTATTTT. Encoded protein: CAGRLAGAADTQYF.

Written as DNA, the CDR3 is TGCGCCAGCAGCTCATCCGGGACAGGGGACGAGACCCAGTACTTC. Protein: CASSSSGTGDETQYF. The chain combines TRBV5-1 with TRBJ2-5, with 10 bases that match TRBD1. Looked up from germline, CDR1 is SGHRS and CDR2 is YFSETQ. V shed 3 bases and J 5 bases; nucleotides not matched to a gene: 7. This CDR3 region has 15 residues.

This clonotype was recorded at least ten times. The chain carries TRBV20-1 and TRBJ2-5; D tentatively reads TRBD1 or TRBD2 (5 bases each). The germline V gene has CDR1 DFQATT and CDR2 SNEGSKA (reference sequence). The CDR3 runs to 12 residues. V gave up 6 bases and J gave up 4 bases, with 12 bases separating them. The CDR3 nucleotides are TGCAGTGCCCACGGGACGGCAGAGACCCAGTACTTC. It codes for CSAHGTAETQYF.

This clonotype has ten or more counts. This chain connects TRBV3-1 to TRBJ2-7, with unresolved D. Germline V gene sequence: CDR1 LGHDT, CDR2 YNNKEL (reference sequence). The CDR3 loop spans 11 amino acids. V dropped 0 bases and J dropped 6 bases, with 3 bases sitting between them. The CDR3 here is CASSQDVEQYF. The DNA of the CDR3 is TGTGCCAGCAGCCAAGATGTCGAGCAGTACTTC.

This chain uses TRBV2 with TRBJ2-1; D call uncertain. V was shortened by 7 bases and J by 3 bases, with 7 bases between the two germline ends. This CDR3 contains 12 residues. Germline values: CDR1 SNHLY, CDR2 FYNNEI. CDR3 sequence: CASNTDYNEQFF. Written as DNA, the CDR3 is TGTGCCAGCAATACAGACTACAATGAGCAGTTCTTC.

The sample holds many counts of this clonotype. In nucleotides, the CDR3 is TGTGCCAGCAGCATCCGGGACCGAACTGGCAATGAGCAGTTCTTC. Its protein product is CASSIRDRTGNEQFF. V and J are TRBV14 and TRBJ2-1, with D perhaps assigned TRBD1 or TRBD2 (5 bases each). V gave up 5 bases and J gave up 6 bases, with 17 bases separating them. The CDR3 sequence is 15 residues long. Germline CDR1 SGHDN, CDR2 FVKESK.

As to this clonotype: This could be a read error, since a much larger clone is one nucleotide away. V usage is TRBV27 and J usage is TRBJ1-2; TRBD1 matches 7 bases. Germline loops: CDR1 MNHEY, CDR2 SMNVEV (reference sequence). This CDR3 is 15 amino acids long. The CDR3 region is CASSVDGTVNYGYAF. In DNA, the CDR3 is TGTGCCAGCAGTGTTGATGGGACAGTTAACTATGGCTACGCCTTC.

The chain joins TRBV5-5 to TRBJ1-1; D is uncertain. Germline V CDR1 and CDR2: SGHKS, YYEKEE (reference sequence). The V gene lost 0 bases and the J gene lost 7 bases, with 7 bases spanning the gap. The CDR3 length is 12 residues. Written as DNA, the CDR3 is TGTGCCAGCAGCTTGGTTGGGGTTGAAGCTTTCTTT. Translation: CASSLVGVEAFF.